Shown below are 26 T cell receptor beta chains from a single sample sequenced in a study of cytomegalovirus exposure and HLA in healthy donors. With 60 Vbeta and 13 Jbeta primers, the PCR was carried out. Measured with immunoSEQ multiplex PCR; TCRdb has only the in-frame clones, and not every one. The data contain 100,000 to 150,000 clones, approximately 83% of them seen just once; the ten biggest clones take up 3.6%. Sequencing used PBMCs. The receptor set was obtained from a woman aged 40 to 50 in good health and CMV-seropositive.

The gene calls are TRBV7-9 and TRBJ2-5, with D possibly being TRBD2 (5 bases). The V gene's germline CDR1 is SEHNR and CDR2 FQNEAQ (reference sequence). CDR3 size: 17 residues. The germline V and J ends were trimmed by 3 bases and 2 bases, with 19 bases remaining between them. Written as DNA, the CDR3 is TGTGCCAGCAGCTTCGCACCGGGGAGTCAGGATCAAGAGACCCAGTACTTC. Translated, it gives CASSFAPGSQDQETQYF.

The chain is built from TRBV9 and TRBJ2-2; 9 positions match TRBD1. The trim removed 3 bases at V and 2 bases at J, leaving 5 bases unmatched. CDR3 length: 16 residues. The V gene's germline CDR1 is SGDLS and CDR2 YYNGEE. The CDR3: CASSGDREYNTGELFF. The DNA for the CDR3 is TGTGCCAGCAGCGGGGACAGGGAATACAACACCGGGGAGCTGTTTTTT.

The CDR3 coding sequence is TGTGCCAGCAGCGGACAACCCCTAGCGGACCGTGGGGAGCAGTACTTC. Its translation is CASSGQPLADRGEQYF. The chain couples TRBV21-1 to TRBJ2-7; TRBD2 is taken as the D call from the table, unchecked against the DNA. TRBV21-1 is listed as a pseudogene. This CDR3 region has 16 residues.

This clone was seen only a few times. The chain uses TRBV11-3 and TRBJ2-3; 8 bases fit TRBD2. The germline V gene encodes CDR1 SGHNT and CDR2 YENEEA. V was pared by 5 bases and J by 0 bases, with 4 bases of the junction left unmatched. This CDR3 spans 15 amino acids. The chain's CDR3 is CASSITSGSTDTQYF. CDR3 DNA sequence: TGTGCCAGCAGCATTACTAGCGGAAGCACAGATACGCAGTATTTT.

V gene TRBV6-1 combines with J gene TRBJ2-1; D is possibly TRBD1 (6 bases). The CDR3 is 15 amino acids. Trimming cost V 6 bases and J 0 bases, with 12 bases left between them. Germline CDR1 is MNHNS and CDR2 is SASEGT. In DNA, the CDR3 is TGTGCCAGCAGACCTACAGGGAGCTCCTACAATGAGCAGTTCTTC. Its translation: CASRPTGSSYNEQFF.

The J gene is TRBJ2-3, the V gene TRBV19; TRBD2 aligns across 7 bases. The CDR3 covers 13 residues. V gave up 5 bases and J gave up 5 bases; unmatched junction bases: 4. The germline CDR1 and CDR2 sequences are LNHDA and SQIVND (reference sequence). The CDR3 sequence: CASSSSSGDTQYF. The DNA of the CDR3 is TGTGCCAGTAGTTCGTCTAGCGGAGATACGCAGTATTTT.

This clone was counted between two and nine times. CDR3 loop: CASSLRGFGRRNNEQFF. DNA for the CDR3: TGTGCCAGCAGTTTAAGGGGGTTCGGCCGAAGGAACAATGAGCAGTTCTTC. The chain has TRBV28 and TRBJ2-1, with D perhaps matching TRBD1 (6 bases). Deletions cut 2 bases from V and 5 bases from J, with 19 bases between. This CDR3 comprises 17 residues. In germline, CDR1 is MDHEN, CDR2 SYDVKM.

Only a few counts were recorded for this clone. J is TRBJ2-7 and V is TRBV4-1; possibly TRBD2 for D (5 bases). Germline CDR1 and CDR2: MGHRA and YSYEKL. The CDR3 spans 16 residues. Trimming removed 2 bases from V and 0 bases from J, with 14 bases in between. CDR3 nucleotides: TGCGCCAGCAGCCAACTAGCCCTGATTAACTCCTACGAGCAGTACTTC. Translating gives CASSQLALINSYEQYF.

This clone was observed a handful of times. The chain links TRBV11-2 to TRBJ2-2; possible D gene TRBD2, 6 bases. V dropped 0 bases and J dropped 3 bases, with 8 bases sitting between them. The CDR3 is made up of 15 amino acids. Germline V gene data show CDR1 as SGHAT and CDR2 as FQNNGV. CDR3 protein: CASSLDGRYTGELFF. In DNA, the CDR3 is TGTGCCAGCAGCTTAGATGGGAGGTACACCGGGGAGCTGTTTTTT. The full variable domain, its missing parts supplied by reference TRBV11-2 and TRBJ2-2, is EAGVAQSPRYKIIEKRQSVAFWCNPISGHATLYWYQQILGQGPKLLIQFQNNGVVDDSQLPKDRFSAERLKGVDSTLKIQPAKLEDSAVYLCASSLDGRYTGELFFGEGSRLTVL.

This chain joins TRBV7-9 and TRBJ2-5; D is perhaps TRBD2 (5 bases). The last part of the DNA fits TRBJ2-7 better; the J call may be wrong. Germline lookup yields CDR1 SEHNR and CDR2 FQNEAQ (reference sequence). The CDR3 has 13 amino acids. The CDR3 is CASRRRDQPEQYF. The CDR3 DNA reads TGTGCCAGCAGACGCCGGGATCAACCCGAGCAGTACTTC.

This chain joins TRBV5-6 and TRBJ1-5, with D perhaps TRBD1 (5 bases). This CDR3 has 12 amino acids. V was pared by 3 bases and J by 7 bases, with 8 bases between. From germline, CDR1 is SGHDT and CDR2 YYEEEE. Here the CDR3 reads CASSSGGQPQHF. For the CDR3, the DNA is TGTGCCAGCAGCTCGGGGGGGCAGCCCCAGCATTTT.

The J gene is TRBJ2-4, the V gene TRBV6-1, with 16 bases fitting TRBD2. The germline V gene encodes CDR1 MNHNS and CDR2 SASEGT. The CDR3 is 16 amino acids. The junction had 0 bases not matched to a gene; V was cut back by 0 bases and J by 7 bases. The CDR3 sequence: CASSEAGLAGGNIQYF. The CDR3 DNA sequence: TGTGCCAGCAGTGAAGCGGGACTAGCGGGAGGGAACATTCAGTACTTC.

CDR3 bases: TGTGCCAGCAGCTTATCGACAGGCAGTCGGGACACCATATATTTT. Its translation is CASSLSTGSRDTIYF. This chain connects TRBV7-9 to TRBJ1-3, with a tentative D call TRBD1 (6 bases). Trimming stripped 2 bases from V and 8 bases from J, with 16 bases between. Germline lookup yields CDR1 SEHNR and CDR2 FQNEAQ (reference sequence). This CDR3 is 15 amino acids long.

The genes are TRBV28 and TRBJ2-7; 12 nucleotides agree with TRBD2. The CDR3 consists of 16 residues. Trimming removed 5 bases from V and 0 bases from J; junction bases left unmatched: 5. Germline V lookup: CDR1 MDHEN, CDR2 SYDVKM. CDR3 nucleotides: TGTGCCAGCAGTCCAACTAGCGGGAGGCTCTCCTACGAGCAGTACTTC. Translating it yields CASSPTSGRLSYEQYF. The full variable domain, its missing parts supplied by reference TRBV28 and TRBJ2-7, is DVKVTQSSRYLVKRTGEKVFLECVQDMDHENMFWYRQDPGLGLRLIYFSYDVKMKEKGDIPEGYSVSREKKERFSLILESASTNQTSMYLCASSPTSGRLSYEQYFGPGTRLTVT.

The rearrangement links TRBV28 to TRBJ1-1; no reliable D call. This CDR3 comprises 13 residues. The ends were cut back, 2 bases at V and 5 bases at J, with 9 bases in the middle. CDR1 is MDHEN and CDR2 is SYDVKM in the germline V gene. CDR3 nucleotides: TGTGCCAGCAGTTTAGAGGGTCCGACTGAAGCTTTCTTT. Its protein is CASSLEGPTEAFF.

This clone turned up a few times. This chain links TRBV28 with TRBJ2-3, with TRBD1 as a possible D gene (5 bases). The CDR3 consists of 13 residues. Germline values: CDR1 MDHEN, CDR2 SYDVKM. V was shortened by 8 bases and J by 1 base, with 10 bases between the two germline ends. The CDR3 loop is CASLDSGTDTQYF. CDR3 in DNA: TGTGCCAGCCTCGACAGTGGCACAGATACGCAGTATTTT.

The rearrangement uses TRBV5-1 and TRBJ2-7; maybe TRBD1 (6 bases). V was cut by 4 bases and J by 6 bases, with 11 bases left in between. CDR1 SGHRS and CDR2 YFSETQ come from the germline V gene. The CDR3 totals 12 residues. The CDR3 bases are TGCGCCAGCAGCAACAGGGCTGGCGAGCAGTACTTC. Encoded protein: CASSNRAGEQYF.

The V call is TRBV19, the J call TRBJ2-7, with a possible D match to TRBD1 (6 bases). The CDR3 consists of 15 residues. V dropped 5 bases and J dropped 4 bases, with 18 bases sitting between them. Per the germline V gene, CDR1 is LNHDA and CDR2 is SQIVND (reference sequence). The DNA of the CDR3 is TGTGCCAGTAGTCTTATATTCGGACAGACTTACGAGCAGTACTTC. Protein: CASSLIFGQTYEQYF.

This chain joins TRBV6-5 and TRBJ2-7; 9 positions match TRBD1. Germline CDR1 is MNHEY and CDR2 is SVGAGI. After removal of 4 bases from V and 5 bases from J, the junction contained 9 bases not matched to a gene. The CDR3 runs to 15 residues. DNA for the CDR3: TGTGCCAGCAGTTCCACCTTTACAGGGGGCGACGAGCAGTACTTC. Amino acid sequence: CASSSTFTGGDEQYF.

The rearrangement uses TRBV6-4 and TRBJ2-3, with TRBD2 matching over 10 bases. Losses at the gene ends were 5 bases for V and 7 bases for J; bases not matched to a gene: 6. The CDR3 consists of 14 residues. Germline CDR1 is MRHNA and CDR2 is SNTAGT. CDR3 sequence (DNA): TGTGCCAGCAGTCTAGCGGGAGAGGGAAATACGCAGTATTTT. The encoded protein is CASSLAGEGNTQYF.

The rearrangement links TRBV4-1 to TRBJ2-1, with TRBD2 identical over 9 bases. Germline V gene lookup returns CDR1 MGHRA and CDR2 YSYEKL. V lost 5 bases to trimming and J lost 7 bases; unmatched junction nucleotides: 6. This CDR3 is 14 amino acids long. The CDR3 spells CASSFEREANEQFF. In nucleotides, the CDR3 is TGCGCCAGCAGCTTCGAGCGGGAGGCAAATGAGCAGTTCTTC.

This chain links TRBV7-8 with TRBJ1-2; TRBD1 matches at 7 bases. This CDR3 spans 14 amino acids. J lost 8 bases, V lost 4 bases, and 10 bases had no gene match. The germline V gene encodes CDR1 SGHVS and CDR2 FQNEAQ. For the CDR3, the DNA is TGTGCCAGCAGCTCCACTTACAGGGGTTTGGGCTACACCTTC. Its protein is CASSSTYRGLGYTF.

V usage is TRBV11-3 and J usage is TRBJ2-1; TRBD2 matches at 8 bases. V gave up 5 bases and J gave up 2 bases; unmatched junction bases: 8. The CDR3 is 16 residues long. Germline loops: CDR1 SGHNT, CDR2 YENEEA. The CDR3 protein is CASSRDPGLAYNEQFF. CDR3 nucleotides: TGTGCCAGCAGCCGAGACCCGGGACTAGCCTACAATGAGCAGTTCTTC.

This CDR3 is CASSPRLAGGTDTQYF. The CDR3, as DNA: TGTGCCAGCAGCCCCAGACTAGCGGGAGGCACAGATACGCAGTATTTT. The chain employs TRBV7-8 and TRBJ2-3; 12 bases fit TRBD2. The CDR3 totals 16 residues. V trimming: 5 bases; J trimming: 1 base; junction bases outside the gene matches: 4. Germline V lookup: CDR1 SGHVS, CDR2 FQNEAQ. The variable domain in full, with the rest retrieved from reference TRBV7-8 and TRBJ2-3, is GAGVSQSPRYKVAKRGQDVALRCDPISGHVSLFWYQQALGQGPEFLTYFQNEAQLDKSGLPSDRFFAERPEGSVSTLKIQRTQQEDSAVYLCASSPRLAGGTDTQYFGPGTRLTVL.

This clone was counted between two and nine times. CDR3 bases: TGTGCCAGCGTCCGGGGGGACGTCTATGGCTACACCTTC. As protein: CASVRGDVYGYTF. The chain has TRBV2 and TRBJ1-2, with TRBD1 as a possible D gene (5 bases). The CDR3 is 13 amino acids. V shed 8 bases and J shed 4 bases, with 14 bases lying between them. Germline loops: CDR1 SNHLY, CDR2 FYNNEI. Using reference TRBV2 and TRBJ1-2 for the parts outside the CDR3, the full variable domain is EPEVTQTPSHQVTQMGQEVILRCVPISNHLYFYWYRQILGQKVEFLVSFYNNEISEKSEIFDDQFSVERPDGSNFTLKIRSTKLEDSAMYFCASVRGDVYGYTFGSGTRLTVV.

The chain combines TRBV15 with TRBJ1-3; a weak D match, TRBD1 (6 bases). Trimming removed 3 bases from V and 3 bases from J, with 18 bases in between. Germline assignment: CDR1 LNHNV and CDR2 YYDKDF (reference sequence). The CDR3 covers 17 residues. The CDR3 sequence is CATSSATGTSLGNTIYF. CDR3 bases: TGTGCCACCAGCAGCGCTACTGGGACATCTCTTGGAAACACCATATATTTT.